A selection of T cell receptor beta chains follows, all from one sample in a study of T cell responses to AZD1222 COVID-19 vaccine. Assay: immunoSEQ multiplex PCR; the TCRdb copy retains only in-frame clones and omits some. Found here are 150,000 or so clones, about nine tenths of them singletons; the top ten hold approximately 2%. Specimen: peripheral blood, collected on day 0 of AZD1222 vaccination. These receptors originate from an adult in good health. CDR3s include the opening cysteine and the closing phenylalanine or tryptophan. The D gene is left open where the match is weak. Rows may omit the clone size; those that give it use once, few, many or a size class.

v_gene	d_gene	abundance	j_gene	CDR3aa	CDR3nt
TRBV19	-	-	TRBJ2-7	CASSMVQSSYEQYF	TGTGCCAGTAGTATGGTACAGAGCTCCTACGAGCAGTACTTC
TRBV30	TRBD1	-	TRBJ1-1	CAWRTGVNTEAFF	TGTGCCTGGAGGACAGGGGTGAACACTGAAGCTTTCTTT
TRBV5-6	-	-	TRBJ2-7	CASSPAGRYEQYF	TGTGCCAGCAGCCCTGCGGGACGATACGAGCAGTACTTC
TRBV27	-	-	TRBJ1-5	CASSLMYRPYSNQPQHF	TGTGCCAGCAGTTTAATGTACAGGCCCTATAGCAATCAGCCCCAGCATTTT
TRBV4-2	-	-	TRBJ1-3	CASSQESGLSGNTIYF	TGTGCCAGCAGCCAAGAGTCAGGCCTCTCTGGAAACACCATATATTTT
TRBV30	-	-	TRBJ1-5	CAWSPGMGVGQPQHF	TGTGCCTGGAGCCCGGGTATGGGGGTGGGTCAGCCCCAGCATTTT
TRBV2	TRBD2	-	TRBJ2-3	CASNLGLAGGPIDTQYF	TGTGCCAGCAACCTCGGACTAGCGGGGGGGCCTATAGATACGCAGTATTTT
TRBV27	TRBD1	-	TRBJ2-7	CASSFQQGGLPYEQYF	TGTGCCAGCAGTTTTCAACAGGGGGGACTTCCCTACGAGCAGTACTTC
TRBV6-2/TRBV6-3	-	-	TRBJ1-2	CASSYLTDGYTF	TGTGCCAGCAGTTACCTGACAGATGGCTACACCTTC
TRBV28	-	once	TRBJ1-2	CASSFSVRDTYGYTF	TGTGCCAGCAGTTTTAGTGTAAGGGACACCTATGGCTACACCTTC
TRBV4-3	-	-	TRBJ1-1	CASSQDQWGSTEAFF	TGCGCCAGCAGCCAAGATCAGTGGGGGAGCACTGAAGCTTTCTTT
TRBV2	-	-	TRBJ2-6	CASNSSGANVLTF	TGTGCCAGCAACAGCTCTGGGGCCAACGTCCTGACTTTC
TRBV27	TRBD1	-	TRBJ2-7	CASGRTGYTYEQYF	TGTGCCAGCGGGCGGACAGGGTATACCTACGAGCAGTACTTC
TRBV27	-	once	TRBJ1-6	CASSLSGNSPLHF	TGTGCCAGCAGTTTATCGGGTAATTCACCCCTCCACTTT
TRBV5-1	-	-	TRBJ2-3	CASSYRSEDTQYF	TGCGCCAGCAGCTACCGTTCGGAAGATACGCAGTATTTT
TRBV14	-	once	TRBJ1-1	CASSQGFGPFPEAFF	TGTGCCAGCAGCCAAGGTTTCGGTCCCTTCCCTGAAGCTTTCTTT
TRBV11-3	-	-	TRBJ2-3	CASSLDSFADTQYF	TGTGCCAGCAGCTTAGATAGTTTCGCAGATACGCAGTATTTT